The 3 T cell receptor beta chains presented below share a single source sample, sequenced in a study of cytomegalovirus exposure and HLA in healthy donors. PCR involved 60 Vbeta and 13 Jbeta primers. Assay used: immunoSEQ multiplex PCR; TCRdb lists only in-frame clones, some missing. Of some 160,000 clones listed, roughly 80% were seen once; the top ten hold about 2.5%. The source material was PBMCs. The receptors shown here come from a male donor in good health and CMV-seronegative.

The chain employs TRBV5-1 and TRBJ1-1; D might be TRBD1 (5 bases). The CDR3 runs 14 residues. V shed 3 bases and J shed 4 bases, with 13 bases lying between them. Germline V gene sequence: CDR1 SGHRS, CDR2 YFSETQ. This CDR3 is CASSWTQGSTEAFF. The CDR3 DNA reads as TGCGCCAGCAGCTGGACGCAGGGAAGCACTGAAGCTTTCTTT. The complete variable domain, with remaining parts taken from reference TRBV5-1 and TRBJ1-1, reads KAGVTQTPRYLIKTRGQQVTLSCSPISGHRSVSWYQQTPGQGLQFLFEYFSETQRNKGNFPGRFSGRQFSNSRSEMNVSTLELGDSALYLCASSWTQGSTEAFFGQGTRLTVV.

The V call is TRBV6-6, the J call TRBJ2-5; D may be TRBD2 (6 bases). From germline, CDR1 is MNHNY and CDR2 SVGAGI (reference sequence). The CDR3 runs to 14 residues. Trimming shortened V by 5 bases and J by 3 bases, and 13 bases separated the two germline ends. The CDR3 DNA is TGTGCCAGCAGTCCACGGGACTTCGAAGAGACCCAGTACTTC. Protein sequence: CASSPRDFEETQYF.

The chain employs TRBV6-5 and TRBJ2-7; D might be TRBD1 (5 bases). This CDR3 is 13 amino acids long. Germline V gene sequence: CDR1 MNHEY, CDR2 SVGAGI. The ends were cut back, 2 bases at V and 3 bases at J, with 8 bases in the middle. The CDR3 bases are TGTGCCAGCAGTTACCGACAGTACTACGAGCAGTACTTC. Its translation is CASSYRQYYEQYF.